This paragraph covers one T cell receptor beta chain sequence. A junction boundary mismatches the germline segment, possibly from a read error. Without any cell sorting, about 19-32 mg of bulk tissue yielded co-extracted RNA and DNA. The patients had histopathologically diagnosed primary liver carcinoma, and their disease was treated by surgical resection. There were only treatment-naive patients, all with chronic HBV infection. The V gene's germline CDR1 is SGHAT and CDR2 FQDESV (reference sequence). The length of the CDR3 is 13 residues. Constant-region priming of around 490 ng total RNA yielded TCR beta cDNA. Nested multiplex PCR, run for three rounds with slightly modified ARM-PCR, yielded TCR beta libraries. The first two PCR rounds used TRBV1-TRBV30 forward primers with a C-beta reverse primer, 9 to 10 cycles each. Each CDR3 protein gets one entry after TCRdb re-called the multiplex PCR reads with MiXCR. The sample consists of under 85,000 distinct CDR3 sequences, around 70% of them appearing once.

The data were obtained in a study of tumor-infiltrating lymphocytes in primary liver carcinoma. This clonotype originated in a man aged 40-55 years with primary liver carcinoma and hepatitis B virus infection. Sequencing input: liver tumor tissue from sampling region 1. Subset specified: tumor region T1, superior pole. The V gene is TRBV11-1, the J gene TRBJ2-2; possibly TRBD2 for D (6 bases). For the CDR3, the DNA is TGTACCAGCAGCTTACTAGCCGGCGGGGAGCCGGTTTTT. This gives the protein CTSSLLAGGEPVF.